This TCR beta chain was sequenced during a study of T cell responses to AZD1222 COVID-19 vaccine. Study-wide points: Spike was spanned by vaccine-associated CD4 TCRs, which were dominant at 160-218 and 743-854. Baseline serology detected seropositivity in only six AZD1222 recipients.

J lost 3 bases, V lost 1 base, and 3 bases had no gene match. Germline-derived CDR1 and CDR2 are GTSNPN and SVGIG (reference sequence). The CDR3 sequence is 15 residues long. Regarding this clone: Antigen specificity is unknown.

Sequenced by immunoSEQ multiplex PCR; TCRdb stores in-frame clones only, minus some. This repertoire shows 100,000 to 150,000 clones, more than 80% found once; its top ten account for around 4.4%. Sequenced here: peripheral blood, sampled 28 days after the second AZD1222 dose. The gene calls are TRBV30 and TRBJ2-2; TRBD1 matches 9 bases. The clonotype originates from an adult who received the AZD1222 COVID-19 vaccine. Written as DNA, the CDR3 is TGTGCCTGGAGTGCCGGGGACAGGGACACCGGGGAGCTGTTTTTT. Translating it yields CAWSAGDRDTGELFF.